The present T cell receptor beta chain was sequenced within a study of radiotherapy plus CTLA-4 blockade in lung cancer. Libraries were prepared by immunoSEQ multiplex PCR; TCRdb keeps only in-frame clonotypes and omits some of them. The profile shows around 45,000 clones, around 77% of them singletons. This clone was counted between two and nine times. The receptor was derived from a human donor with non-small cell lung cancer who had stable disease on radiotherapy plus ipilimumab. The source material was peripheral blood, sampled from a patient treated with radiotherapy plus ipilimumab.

In DNA, the CDR3 is TGCGCCAGCAGGGTAGACAGGGCCGAATATGGCTACACCTTC. This codes for CASRVDRAEYGYTF. The chain joins TRBV5-1 to TRBJ1-2; 7 positions agree with TRBD1. The CDR3 is 14 amino acids. Per the germline V gene, CDR1 is SGHRS and CDR2 is YFSETQ. V lost 5 bases to trimming and J lost 5 bases; unmatched junction nucleotides: 9.